The clone carrying this TCR beta chain was seen many times. This record comes from a study of spatial heterogeneity in lung cancer. Each CDR3 protein is one row after TCRdb ran MiXCR on the 5' RACE reads. The sample includes tens of thousands of distinct CDR3 sequences, 10% to 15% of them seen just once. The V gene's germline CDR1 is SGHTA and CDR2 FQGTGA. CDR3 length: 13 residues. V shed 0 bases and J shed 9 bases, with 9 bases lying between them. Specified time point: blood at routine non-recurrence follow-up after resection. This clonotype was sampled from a male donor with early-stage non-small cell lung cancer. The specimen comprised PBMCs, sampled at follow-up. V and J are TRBV7-3 and TRBJ2-1, with no clear D. CDR3 nucleotide sequence: TGTGCCAGCAGCTTAACCCTTAGGAGTGAGCAGTTCTTC. Residues: CASSLTLRSEQFF.